This T cell receptor beta chain was obtained from a study of graft-versus-host responses after intestinal transplantation. Study details: Recipients underwent multivisceral, liver-intestinal, or isolated intestinal transplants. Induction with anti-thymocyte globulin, then tacrolimus and steroids for about 3 years, was given to all recipients.

V gave up 5 bases and J gave up 1 base; unmatched junction bases: 4. The CDR3 extends over 14 amino acids. Per the germline V gene, CDR1 is LNHDA and CDR2 is SQIVND (reference sequence). Study-wide results and limits: Ileal or blood samples showed some GvH clones first, and such clones were also found in recipient marrow. Some patients had graft-donor T cell macrochimerism. In their allografts, the ratios of graft-versus-host to host-versus-graft T cell clones were high.

Assay used: immunoSEQ multiplex PCR; TCRdb lists only in-frame clones, some missing. The sample carries about 80,000 clones, less than 90% recorded once. In regard to this clone: Its antigen is unidentified.

The chain joins TRBV19 to TRBJ1-1; TRBD1 aligns across 7 bases. This TCR derives from a human donor who received an intestinal transplant. The material sequenced was unstimulated CD4+ T cells sorted from spleen or lymph node cells, taken before intestinal transplant. CDR3 DNA sequence: TGTGCCAGTAGTGTTAACAGGGGGAACACTGAAGCTTTCTTT. Translated, it gives CASSVNRGNTEAFF. Based on the CDR3 plus reference TRBV19 and TRBJ1-1, the full variable domain is DGGITQSPKYLFRKEGQNVTLSCEQNLNHDAMYWYRQDPGQGLRLIYYSQIVNDFQKGDIAEGYSVSREKKESFPLTVTSAQKNPTAFYLCASSVNRGNTEAFFGQGTRLTVV.